Sequencing of this T cell receptor beta chain was carried out in a study of naive and memory T cell subsets. The study's findings and limits: From naive to CM, EM and EMRA, diversity decreased and Gini increased. A few larger clonotypes appeared in naive repertoires, especially CD8, possibly memory cells re-expressing CD45RA.

This clonotype was found a few times. Its antigen is undetermined. Two oligonucleotides, mixed equimolar, formed the beta constant-region primer covering TRBC1 and TRBC2. Ligated cDNA was amplified by four rounds of PCR with nested alpha and beta constant-region primers and SP2. TCRdb itself ran the UMI-ligation and nested PCR reads through MiXCR, one entry per CDR3 protein. The sample includes approximately 150,000 distinct CDR3 sequences, approximately 24% seen only once; the top ten take 0.1% to 0.11%. CD4 T cells were positively selected, then CD8 T cells from the CD4-negative fraction. Cells stained for CD3, CD4, CD8, CD45RA, CD27 and viability were sorted into four CD45RA/CD27 subsets. The CDR3 runs 11 residues. The germline gives CDR1 SGHDT, CDR2 YYEEEE. Trimming pared 4 bases from V and 7 bases from J, leaving 9 bases between.

Sequenced material: naive CD4+ T cells from blood. The clonotype comes from a human donor in good health. The chain joins TRBV5-6 to TRBJ2-7; D perhaps matches TRBD2 (6 bases). Here the CDR3 DNA reads TGTGCCAGCAGCGTGGGAGGAGAGCAGTACTTC. Protein sequence: CASSVGGEQYF.